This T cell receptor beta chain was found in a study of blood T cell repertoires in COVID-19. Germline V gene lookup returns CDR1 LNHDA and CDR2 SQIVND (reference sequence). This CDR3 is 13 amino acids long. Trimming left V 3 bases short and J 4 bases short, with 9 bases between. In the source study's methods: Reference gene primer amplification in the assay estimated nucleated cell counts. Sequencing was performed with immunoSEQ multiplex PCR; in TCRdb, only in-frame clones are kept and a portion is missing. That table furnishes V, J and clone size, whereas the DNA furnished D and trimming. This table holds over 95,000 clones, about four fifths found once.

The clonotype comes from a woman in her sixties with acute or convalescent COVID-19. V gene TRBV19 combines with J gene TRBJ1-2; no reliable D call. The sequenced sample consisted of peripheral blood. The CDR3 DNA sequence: TGTGCCAGTAGTATGGGCAGAAGCTATGGCTACACCTTC. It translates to CASSMGRSYGYTF.